This TCR beta chain was sequenced for a study of T cells in Graves' hyperthyroidism and ophthalmopathy. This clonotype was found many times. The CDR3 has 15 amino acids. The germline CDR1 and CDR2 sequences are SNHLY and FYNNEI. V lost 6 bases, J lost 3 bases, and 5 bases stayed unmatched. TCR beta CDR3 regions were amplified from RNA. An initial round of RT-PCR targeting the TCR CDR3 relied on the HTBI primer set. Using its own MiXCR run on the multiplex PCR reads, TCRdb lists one record per CDR3 protein. This sample has 380,000 or so distinct CDR3 sequences, with approximately 13% found just once. The sequenced material came from blood. This sequence joins TRBV2 and TRBJ2-1; 10 nucleotides match TRBD1. This sequence was found in a woman in her twenties or thirties with Graves' hyperthyroidism. The CDR3 DNA sequence: TGTGCCAGCAGACCCGGGACAGGGGACTACAATGAGCAGTTCTTC. The encoded protein is CASRPGTGDYNEQFF.